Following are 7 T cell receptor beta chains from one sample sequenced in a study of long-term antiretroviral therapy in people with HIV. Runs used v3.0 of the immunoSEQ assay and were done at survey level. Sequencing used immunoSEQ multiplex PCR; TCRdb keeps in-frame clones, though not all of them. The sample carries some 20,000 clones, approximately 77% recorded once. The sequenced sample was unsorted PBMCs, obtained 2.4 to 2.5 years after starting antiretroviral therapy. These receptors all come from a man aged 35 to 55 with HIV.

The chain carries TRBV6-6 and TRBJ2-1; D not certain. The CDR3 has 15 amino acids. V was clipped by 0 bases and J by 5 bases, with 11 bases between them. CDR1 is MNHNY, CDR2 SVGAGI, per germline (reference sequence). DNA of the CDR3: TGTGCCAGCAGTTACTCGTGGGGTAGTGACAATGAGCAGTTCTTC. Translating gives CASSYSWGSDNEQFF.

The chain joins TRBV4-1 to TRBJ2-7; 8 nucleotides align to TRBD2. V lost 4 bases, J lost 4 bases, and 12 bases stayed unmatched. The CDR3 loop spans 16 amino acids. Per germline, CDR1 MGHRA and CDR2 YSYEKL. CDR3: CASSRAIAGGLYEQYF. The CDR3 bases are TGCGCCAGCAGCCGGGCGATTGCGGGAGGTCTATACGAGCAGTACTTC.

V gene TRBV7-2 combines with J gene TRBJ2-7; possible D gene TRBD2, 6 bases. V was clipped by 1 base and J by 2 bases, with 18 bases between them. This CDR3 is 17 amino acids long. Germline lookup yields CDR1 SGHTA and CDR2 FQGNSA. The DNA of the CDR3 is TGTGCCAGCAGCTTAGAGGCGGGGACCCTTCCCACCTACGAGCAGTACTTC. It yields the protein CASSLEAGTLPTYEQYF.

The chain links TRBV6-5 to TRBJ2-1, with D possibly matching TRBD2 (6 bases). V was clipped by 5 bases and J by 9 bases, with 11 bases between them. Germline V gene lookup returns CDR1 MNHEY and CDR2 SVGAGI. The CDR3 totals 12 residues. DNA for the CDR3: TGTGCCAGCAGTCCCCGGGGAGGTGAGCAGTTCTTC. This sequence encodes CASSPRGGEQFF.

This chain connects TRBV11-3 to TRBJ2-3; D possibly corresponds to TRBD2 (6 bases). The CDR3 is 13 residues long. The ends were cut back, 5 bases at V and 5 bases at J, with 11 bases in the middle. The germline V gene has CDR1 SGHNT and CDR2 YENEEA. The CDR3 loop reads CASSPGERDTQYF. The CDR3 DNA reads TGTGCCAGCAGCCCGGGGGAACGAGATACGCAGTATTTT.

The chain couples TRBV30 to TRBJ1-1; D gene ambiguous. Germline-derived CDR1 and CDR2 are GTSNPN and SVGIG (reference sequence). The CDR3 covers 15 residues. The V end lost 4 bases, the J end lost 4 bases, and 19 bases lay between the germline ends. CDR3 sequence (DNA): TGTGCCTGGACCTGGGAGGGTCTCAGGAGCACTGAAGCTTTCTTT. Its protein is CAWTWEGLRSTEAFF.

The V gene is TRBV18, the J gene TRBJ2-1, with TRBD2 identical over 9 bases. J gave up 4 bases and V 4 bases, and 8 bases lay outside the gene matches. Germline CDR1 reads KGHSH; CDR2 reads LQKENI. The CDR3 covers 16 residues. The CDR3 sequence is CASSQPGLAPYNEQFF. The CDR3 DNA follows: TGTGCCAGCTCACAACCGGGACTAGCTCCTTACAATGAGCAGTTCTTC.